The 15 T cell receptor beta chains below come from one sample, sequenced in a study of cytomegalovirus exposure and HLA in healthy donors. Primers for the PCR totalled 60 Vbeta and 13 Jbeta. Profiled with immunoSEQ multiplex PCR; TCRdb holds only in-frame clones, not every one. The sample contains some 160,000 clones, over 75% of which appear only once. Sequenced sample: PBMCs. These receptors all stem from a male donor in good health and CMV-seronegative.

The chain employs TRBV27 and TRBJ2-5; D is unclear. The CDR3 contains 12 residues. Trimming took off 5 bases at V and 5 bases at J, with 9 bases between the two ends. Looked up from germline, CDR1 is MNHEY and CDR2 is SMNVEV (reference sequence). This CDR3 is CASSHDQETQYF. CDR3 nucleotide sequence: TGTGCCAGCAGTCACGATCAGGAGACCCAGTACTTC.

The J gene is TRBJ1-5, the V gene TRBV6-1; TRBD1 is a possible D gene (5 bases). This CDR3 contains 16 residues. V was cut by 2 bases and J by 0 bases, with 11 bases left in between. Germline-derived CDR1 and CDR2 are MNHNS and SASEGT. The chain's CDR3 is CASSERGGYSNQPQHF. CDR3 sequence (DNA): TGTGCCAGCAGTGAAAGGGGCGGTTATAGCAATCAGCCCCAGCATTTT.

In its sample, this clone was seen a few times. The chain is built from TRBV2 and TRBJ1-2, with D tentatively TRBD1 (6 bases). The germline gives CDR1 SNHLY, CDR2 FYNNEI. The V and J ends lost 7 bases and 2 bases respectively, with 11 bases between them. The length of the CDR3 is 13 residues. The CDR3 sequence is CASTEQGNYGYTF. As DNA, the CDR3 is TGTGCCAGCACGGAACAGGGCAACTATGGCTACACCTTC.

This clone was detected only once. V gene TRBV7-2 combines with J gene TRBJ1-1; possible D gene TRBD1, 6 bases. The V gene's germline CDR1 is SGHTA and CDR2 FQGNSA. This CDR3 contains 13 residues. The V gene lost 5 bases and the J gene lost 5 bases, with 12 bases spanning the gap. The CDR3 loop reads CASSLYRETEAFF. The CDR3 coding sequence is TGTGCCAGCAGCCTTTACAGGGAAACTGAAGCTTTCTTT. Full variable domain (missing parts from reference TRBV7-2 and TRBJ1-1): GAGVSQSPSNKVTEKGKDVELRCDPISGHTALYWYRQSLGQGLEFLIYFQGNSAPDKSGLPSDRFSAERTGGSVSTLTIQRTQQEDSAVYLCASSLYRETEAFFGQGTRLTVV.

The V gene is TRBV27, the J gene TRBJ2-7; TRBD1 agrees at 9 bases. The V gene's germline CDR1 is MNHEY and CDR2 SMNVEV (reference sequence). This CDR3 is 15 amino acids long. J lost 6 bases, V lost 4 bases, and 10 bases had no gene match. Written as DNA, the CDR3 is TGTGCCAGCAGTTCCCCCGGGACAGGGCGCTTCGAGCAGTACTTC. This encodes CASSSPGTGRFEQYF.

The chain couples TRBV18 to TRBJ1-2; D is unresolved. This CDR3 is 13 amino acids long. V was cut by 3 bases and J by 3 bases, with 8 bases left in between. Germline CDR1 reads KGHSH; CDR2 reads LQKENI. CDR3 residues: CASSPDTYYGYTF. For the CDR3, the DNA is TGTGCCAGCTCACCCGACACTTACTATGGCTACACCTTC.

This clone was observed a single time. This chain connects TRBV9 to TRBJ2-1; 7 bases line up with TRBD2. The CDR3 sequence is 15 residues long. CDR1 SGDLS and CDR2 YYNGEE come from the germline V gene. The ends lost 3 bases at V and 4 bases at J; junction bases unmatched: 7. In DNA form, the CDR3 reads TGTGCCAGCAGCGGCAGCGGGGATAATTACAATGAGCAGTTCTTC. Residues: CASSGSGDNYNEQFF.

This chain uses TRBV27 with TRBJ2-5, with 10 bases matching TRBD1. The germline V gene encodes CDR1 MNHEY and CDR2 SMNVEV (reference sequence). The CDR3 is made up of 15 amino acids. After removal of 4 bases from V and 5 bases from J, the junction contained 7 bases not matched to a gene. CDR3 sequence reads: CASSSKTGGWETQYF. For the CDR3, the DNA is TGTGCCAGCAGTTCAAAGACAGGGGGCTGGGAGACCCAGTACTTC.

A word on this clone: The sample carries other DNA sequences with the same CDR3. V is TRBV5-1 and J is TRBJ2-3, with D possibly being TRBD2 (6 bases). The CDR3 length is 14 residues. CDR1 is SGHRS and CDR2 is YFSETQ in the germline V gene. Trimming left V 4 bases short and J 2 bases short, with 11 bases between. DNA for the CDR3: TGCGCCAGCAGCCCGGGACTTAACACAGATACGCAGTATTTT. Translating it yields CASSPGLNTDTQYF.

J is TRBJ2-5 and V is TRBV9; 11 bases line up with TRBD2. V dropped 3 bases and J dropped 5; count of bases not matched to a gene: 9. This CDR3 comprises 16 residues. Germline V gene lookup returns CDR1 SGDLS and CDR2 YYNGEE. In DNA, the CDR3 is TGTGCCAGCAGCGCCAATAGCGGGGGGGCCTGGGAGACCCAGTACTTC. Residues: CASSANSGGAWETQYF.

The chain combines TRBV5-1 with TRBJ1-2; D is possibly TRBD1 (5 bases). The CDR3 covers 14 residues. With 2 bases removed from V and 3 bases from J, the gap between germline ends came to 11 bases. The germline CDR1 and CDR2 sequences are SGHRS and YFSETQ. The CDR3 sequence: CASSFGRVDYGYTF. In nucleotides, the CDR3 is TGCGCCAGCAGCTTTGGCAGGGTAGACTATGGCTACACCTTC.

This sequence joins TRBV6-4 and TRBJ1-2; D call uncertain. In germline, CDR1 is MRHNA, CDR2 SNTAGT. V lost 1 base and J lost 2, with 26 bases in between. The CDR3 loop spans 20 amino acids. CDR3 sequence reads: CASSDYKIWEARTENYGYTF. As DNA, the CDR3 is TGTGCCAGCAGTGACTATAAAATTTGGGAGGCCAGGACTGAAAACTATGGCTACACCTTC.

The rearrangement uses TRBV2 and TRBJ1-4, with D perhaps TRBD1 (6 bases). This CDR3 spans 16 amino acids. V was clipped by 5 bases and J by 8 bases, with 21 bases between them. Germline CDR1 and CDR2: SNHLY and FYNNEI. The CDR3 sequence: CASSPESPGVGEKLFF. CDR3 in DNA: TGTGCCAGCAGTCCCGAATCCCCAGGGGTTGGGGAAAAACTGTTTTTT.

The CDR3 sequence is CASSPQRGRETQYF. CDR3 in DNA: TGTGCCAGCAGCCCTCAGCGGGGGCGAGAGACCCAGTACTTC. The chain carries TRBV5-4 and TRBJ2-5; 8 bases agree with TRBD2. Germline-derived CDR1 and CDR2 are SGHNT and YYREEE (reference sequence). J was trimmed by 4 bases and V by 4 bases; bases with no gene match: 6. The CDR3 loop spans 14 amino acids.

The rearrangement uses TRBV6-1 and TRBJ2-1; the match to TRBD1 covers 8 bases. Germline-derived CDR1 and CDR2 are MNHNS and SASEGT. The CDR3 spans 13 residues. V shed 11 bases, J shed 3 bases, and the junction held 6 bases outside the gene matches. The CDR3 nucleotides are TGTGCCTCCGGGACAGGCTTCTACAATGAGCAGTTCTTC. Translating it yields CASGTGFYNEQFF.